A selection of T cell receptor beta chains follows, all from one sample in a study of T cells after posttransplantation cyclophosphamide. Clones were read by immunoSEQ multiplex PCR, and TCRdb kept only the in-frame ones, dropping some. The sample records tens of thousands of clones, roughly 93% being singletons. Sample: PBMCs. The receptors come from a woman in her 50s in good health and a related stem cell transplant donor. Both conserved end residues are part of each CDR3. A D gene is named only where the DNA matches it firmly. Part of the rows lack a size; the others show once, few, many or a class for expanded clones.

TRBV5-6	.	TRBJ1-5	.	TGTGCCAGCAGCTTGGCCAGTAATCAGCCCCAGCATTTT	CASSLASNQPQHF
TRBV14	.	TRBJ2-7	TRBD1	TGTGCCAGCAGCCAAGTTGACAGGGGCCGCTACGAGCAGTACTTC	CASSQVDRGRYEQYF
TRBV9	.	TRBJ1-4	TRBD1	TGTGCCAGCAGCGGGGTACAGGGGGCCTCTGAAAAACTGTTTTTT	CASSGVQGASEKLFF
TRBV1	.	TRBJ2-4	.	TGCACCAGCAGTCAAAGACAGCCGCCGGCTCAGTACTTC	CTSSQRQPPAQYF
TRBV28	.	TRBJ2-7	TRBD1	TGTGCCAGCAGGGCCGGGACAGGGGCTTTCTACGAGCAGTACTTC	CASRAGTGAFYEQYF
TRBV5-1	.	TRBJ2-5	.	TGCGCCAGCAGTCCCAGGGACGGGGGCCAAGAGACCCAGTACTTC	CASSPRDGGQETQYF
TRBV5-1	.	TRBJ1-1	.	TGCGCCAGCAGCTTGAGGGGGGGGGCGCAAGCTTTCTTT	CASSLRGGAQAFF
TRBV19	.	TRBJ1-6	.	TGTGCCAGTAGTTGGGGGGGGGCGAATTCACCCCTCCACTTT	CASSWGGANSPLHF
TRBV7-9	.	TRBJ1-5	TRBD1	TGTGCCAGCAGCTGGGGACAGGCAAATTTT	CASSWGQANF
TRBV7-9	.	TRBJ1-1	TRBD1	TGTGCCAGCAGCTATGGACAGGCTCCTATGAACACTGAAGCTTTCTTT	CASSYGQAPMNTEAFF
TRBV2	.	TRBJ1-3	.	TGTGCCAGCAGTGGTAGAAGCTCTGGAAACACCATATATTTT	CASSGRSSGNTIYF
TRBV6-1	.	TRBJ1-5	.	TGTGCCAGCAGTGACAGGGGAAAACCTAATCAGCCCCAGCATTTT	CASSDRGKPNQPQHF
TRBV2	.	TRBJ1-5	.	TGTGCCAGCACCGACTATCGCGGCAATCAGCCCCAGCATTTT	CASTDYRGNQPQHF
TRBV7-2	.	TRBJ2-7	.	TGTGCCAGCAGCTCAGACTCCCGGGACTCCTCATACGAGCAGTACTTC	CASSSDSRDSSYEQYF
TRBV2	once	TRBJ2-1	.	TGTGCCAGCAGTGAGGGGGGAGCATTCAATGAGCAGTTCTTC	CASSEGGAFNEQFF
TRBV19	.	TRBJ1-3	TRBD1	TGTGCCAGTAGTGCAACAGGGGGTGGAAACACCATATATTTT	CASSATGGGNTIYF
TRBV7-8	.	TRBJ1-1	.	TGTGCCAGCAGCTTTCAGGGGAACACTGAAGCTTTCTTT	CASSFQGNTEAFF
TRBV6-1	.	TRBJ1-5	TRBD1	TGTGCCAGCAGTGAATTGGGAGACAGGGGGGGACAGCCCCAGCATTTT	CASSELGDRGGQPQHF
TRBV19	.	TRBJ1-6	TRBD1	TGTGCCAGTAGTGGACAGGGGGGTTCACCCCTCCACTTT	CASSGQGGSPLHF
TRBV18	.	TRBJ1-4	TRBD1	TGTGCCAGCTCACCCCGGGACAGAGATGGTGAAAAACTGTTTTTT	CASSPRDRDGEKLFF
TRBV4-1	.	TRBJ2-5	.	TGCGCCAGCAGCCAACAGGGTTGGCAGACCCAGTACTTC	CASSQQGWQTQYF
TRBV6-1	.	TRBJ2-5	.	TGTGCCAGCAGCGCGGGACTCCAAGAGACCCAGTACTTC	CASSAGLQETQYF
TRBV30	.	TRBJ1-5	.	TGTGCCTGGAGTGTACATCGCTATCAGCCCCAGCATTTT	CAWSVHRYQPQHF
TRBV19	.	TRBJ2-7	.	TGTGCCAGTAGTATAGGCTCAGGGAACCGCGGCTACGAGCAGTACTTC	CASSIGSGNRGYEQYF
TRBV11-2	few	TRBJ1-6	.	TGTGCCAGCACCTTCCGGGGACTTCAAAATTCACCCCTCCACTTT	CASTFRGLQNSPLHF
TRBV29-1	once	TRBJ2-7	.	TGCAGCGTTGAAAGGGCGAATACAGGGCGCTACGAGCAGTACTTC	CSVERANTGRYEQYF
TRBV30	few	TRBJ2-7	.	TGTGCCTGGACAGGTGGAACCTACGAGCAGTACTTC	CAWTGGTYEQYF
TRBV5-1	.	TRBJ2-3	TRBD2	TGCGCCAGCAGCTTGGTTGGTAGAACTAGCGGGAGGACAGATACGCAGTATTTT	CASSLVGRTSGRTDTQYF
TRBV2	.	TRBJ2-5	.	TGTGCCAGCAGCGGGTCTCTGTTGACCGTCCAAGAGACCCAGTACTTC	CASSGSLLTVQETQYF
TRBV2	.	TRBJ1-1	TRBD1	TGTGCCAGAACCGGGACAGGGGGCTTCGGGACTGAAGCTTTCTTT	CARTGTGGFGTEAFF
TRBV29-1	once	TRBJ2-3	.	TGCAGCGTTGGCGGGGTAGGCGATACGCAGTATTTT	CSVGGVGDTQYF
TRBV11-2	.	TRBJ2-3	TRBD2	TGTGCCAGCAGCTTAGACCTCCCACTAGCGGGCCAGTATTTT	CASSLDLPLAGQYF
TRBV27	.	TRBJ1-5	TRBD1	TGTGCCAGCAGTTTTCCCGCTCCGGGACAGGTAGCTCAGCCCCAGCATTTT	CASSFPAPGQVAQPQHF
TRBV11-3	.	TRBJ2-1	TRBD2	TGTGCCAGCAGCTTGGGACTAGACAATGAGCAGTTCTTC	CASSLGLDNEQFF
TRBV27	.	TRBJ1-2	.	TGTGCCAGCAGTTTAGCAGCTAACTATGGCTACACCTTC	CASSLAANYGYTF
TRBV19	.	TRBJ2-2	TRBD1	TGTGCCAGTAGTCGGACAGGGGGCTTTGGGGAGCTGTTTTTT	CASSRTGGFGELFF
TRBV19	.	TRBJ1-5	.	TGTGCCAGTAGTACTTACAGGGATGGTCAGCCCCAGCATTTT	CASSTYRDGQPQHF
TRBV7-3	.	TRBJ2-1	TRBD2	TGTGCCAGCAGCTGGGAAGTTAGCGGGAGGCAGTTCTTC	CASSWEVSGRQFF
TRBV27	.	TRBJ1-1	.	TGTGCCAGCAGTCTCCACTTGAACACTGAAGCTTTCTTT	CASSLHLNTEAFF
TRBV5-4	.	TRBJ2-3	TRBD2	TGTGCCAGCAGCTTGGCGTCTAGCGGGAGGACAGATACGCAGTATTTT	CASSLASSGRTDTQYF
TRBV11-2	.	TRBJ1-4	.	TGTGCCAGCAGCTTACCCCCCACAGGGAGTGAAAAACTGTTTTTT	CASSLPPTGSEKLFF
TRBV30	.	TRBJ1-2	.	TGTGCCTGGAGTTCCGGACTCGACTATGGCTACACCTTC	CAWSSGLDYGYTF
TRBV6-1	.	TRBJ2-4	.	TGTGCCAGCAGTGAACCAGGGAAGAACATTCAGTACTTC	CASSEPGKNIQYF
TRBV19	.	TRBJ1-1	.	TGTGCCAGTAGTCCAGAGACAGCTATGAACACTGAAGCTTTCTTT	CASSPETAMNTEAFF
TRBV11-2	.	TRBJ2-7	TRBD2	TGTGCCAGCAGCTATCCTCGCGGGAGCGAGCAGTACTTC	CASSYPRGSEQYF
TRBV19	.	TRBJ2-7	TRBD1	TGTGCCAGTAGTATAGAGAGGGGGACAGGGGATCCCTACGAGCAGTACTTC	CASSIERGTGDPYEQYF
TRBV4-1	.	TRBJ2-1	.	TGCGCCAGCAGCCAAGAGAGGGAGAGGTACAATGAGCAGTTCTTC	CASSQERERYNEQFF
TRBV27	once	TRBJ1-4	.	TGTGCCAGCAGTTTCTCCGGGACAACTAATGAAAAACTGTTTTTT	CASSFSGTTNEKLFF
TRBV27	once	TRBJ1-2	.	TGTGCCAGCAGTTCTCCAGGTTCGTCTAACTATGGCTACACCTTC	CASSSPGSSNYGYTF
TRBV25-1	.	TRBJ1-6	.	TGTGCCAGCAGTGACGGGGGGCCTAATTCACCCCTCCACTTT	CASSDGGPNSPLHF
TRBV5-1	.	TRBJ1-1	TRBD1	TGCGCCAGCAGCTTGGAGGGGGCCAACACTGAAGCTTTCTTT	CASSLEGANTEAFF